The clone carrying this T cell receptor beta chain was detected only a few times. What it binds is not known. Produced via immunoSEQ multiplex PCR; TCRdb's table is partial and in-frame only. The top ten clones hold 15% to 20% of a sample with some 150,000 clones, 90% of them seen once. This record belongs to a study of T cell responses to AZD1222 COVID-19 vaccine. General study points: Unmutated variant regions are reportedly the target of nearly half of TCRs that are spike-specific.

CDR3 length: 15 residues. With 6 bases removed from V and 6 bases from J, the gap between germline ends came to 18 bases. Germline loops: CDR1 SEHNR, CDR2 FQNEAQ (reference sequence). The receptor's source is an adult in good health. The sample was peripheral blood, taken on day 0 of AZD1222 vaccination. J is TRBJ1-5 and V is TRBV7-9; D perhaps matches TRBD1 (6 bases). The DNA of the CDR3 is TGTGCCAGCAGTAGAATGGGGGGCGCGGGTCAGCCCCAGCATTTT. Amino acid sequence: CASSRMGGAGQPQHF. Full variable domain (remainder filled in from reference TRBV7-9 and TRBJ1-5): DTGVSQNPRHKITKRGQNVTFRCDPISEHNRLYWYRQTLGQGPEFLTYFQNEAQLEKSRLLSDRFSAERPKGSFSTLEIQRTEQGDSAMYLCASSRMGGAGQPQHFGDGTRLSIL.